Listed below are T cell receptor beta chains from one sample, sequenced in a study of CD8+ T cells in alopecia areata. The assay was immunoSEQ multiplex PCR, and TCRdb's table has in-frame clones only and misses some. The sample holds 250,000 to 300,000 clones, nearly 60% seen once. This specimen consisted of CD4+ T cells sorted from blood, obtained at week 24, from a patient treated with tofacitinib. All receptors derive from a human donor with alopecia areata. CDR3s include the opening cysteine and the closing phenylalanine or tryptophan. The order of the fields is clone size, J gene, D gene, V gene, CDR3 protein, CDR3 DNA. D genes are given only for firm matches. Clone size is shown for a subset of rows, as once, few, many or a class of expanded clone.

>few|TRBJ2-3|TRBD2|TRBV9
CASSPLAGITDTQYF
TGTGCCAGCAGCCCACTAGCGGGGATCACAGATACGCAGTATTTT
>-|TRBJ1-1|-|TRBV5-6
CASSLIRGLNTEAFF
TGTGCCAGCAGCTTAATACGGGGATTGAACACTGAAGCTTTCTTT
>-|TRBJ2-2|TRBD1|TRBV2
CASSELGTENTGELFF
TGTGCCAGCAGTGAACTCGGGACAGAGAACACCGGGGAGCTGTTTTTT
>-|TRBJ1-6|-|TRBV4-1
CASSPQGLHNSPLHF
TGCGCCAGCAGCCCTCAGGGGCTGCATAATTCACCCCTCCACTTT
>once|TRBJ1-6|TRBD1|TRBV29-1
CSALITGGSSYNSPLHF
TGCAGCGCACTAATTACAGGGGGAAGCTCCTATAATTCACCCCTCCACTTT
>once|TRBJ1-2|TRBD1|TRBV7-9
CASSQLDRGRNGYTF
TGTGCCAGCAGCCAACTGGACAGGGGGCGAAATGGCTACACCTTC
>once|TRBJ1-5|-|TRBV6-6
CASSSPGASNQPQHF
TGTGCCAGCAGTTCACCGGGGGCAAGCAATCAGCCCCAGCATTTT
>-|TRBJ2-6|TRBD2|TRBV4-2
CASRRLAGSSGANVLTF
TGTGCCAGCAGACGACTAGCGGGGAGCTCTGGGGCCAACGTCCTGACTTTC
>-|TRBJ2-5|TRBD1|TRBV25-1
CASPPLGTGEETQYF
TGTGCCAGCCCCCCTCTAGGGACAGGGGAAGAGACCCAGTACTTC
>once|TRBJ2-7|TRBD1|TRBV28
CASTSTGGPYEQYF
TGTGCCAGCACCTCGACAGGGGGTCCCTACGAGCAGTACTTC
>-|TRBJ1-1|TRBD1|TRBV2
CASSLPGQGPRSF
TGTGCCAGCAGTCTACCGGGACAGGGGCCTAGGTCCTTT
>few|TRBJ2-5|TRBD1|TRBV7-8
CASSLVDRVETQYF
TGTGCCAGCAGCTTAGTGGACAGGGTAGAGACCCAGTACTTC
>few|TRBJ2-7|-|TRBV28
CASRGPNYEQYF
TGTGCCAGCCGGGGACCAAACTACGAGCAGTACTTC
>-|TRBJ2-5|-|TRBV7-6
CASSLQFETQYF
TGTGCCAGCAGCTTACAATTTGAGACCCAGTACTTC
>once|TRBJ2-6|-|TRBV10-3
CAIRTTQGGGANVLTF
TGTGCCATCAGGACCACCCAGGGTGGTGGGGCCAACGTCCTGACTTTC
>-|TRBJ1-1|-|TRBV29-1
CSVEGQMNTEAFF
TGCAGCGTTGAAGGGCAGATGAACACTGAAGCTTTCTTT
>-|TRBJ1-2|-|TRBV6-5
CASSYGRGTYGYTF
TGTGCCAGCAGTTACGGTAGGGGGACCTATGGCTACACCTTC
>-|TRBJ2-5|-|TRBV6-5
CASSYSYYKGQETQYF
TGTGCCAGCAGTTACTCGTACTATAAGGGTCAAGAGACCCAGTACTTC
>once|TRBJ2-2|-|TRBV30
CAWRAVITGELFF
TGTGCCTGGAGGGCAGTAATAACCGGGGAGCTGTTTTTT
>-|TRBJ1-5|TRBD1|TRBV7-9
CASSAGTGGGQPQHF
TGTGCCAGCAGTGCCGGGACAGGGGGCGGTCAGCCCCAGCATTTT
>-|TRBJ1-1|-|TRBV27
CASSCPTGLLECKDTEAFF
TGTGCCAGCAGTTGCCCCACAGGGCTCTTAGAATGTAAGGACACTGAAGCTTTCTTT
>few|TRBJ2-7|TRBD2|TRBV5-6
CASSFGLEYEQYF
TGTGCCAGCAGCTTCGGACTAGAGTACGAGCAGTACTTC
>few|TRBJ2-3|-|TRBV10-3
CAIRSTDTQYF
TGTGCCATCAGATCCACAGATACGCAGTATTTT
>-|TRBJ1-4|-|TRBV27
CASSLSRVGEKLFF
TGTGCCAGCAGTTTAAGCAGGGTGGGTGAAAAACTGTTTTTT
>-|TRBJ1-2|-|TRBV4-1
CASSQDRGGYTF
TGCGCCAGCAGCCAAGATCGAGGAGGCTACACCTTC
>-|TRBJ2-7|-|TRBV9
CASSVVGFSYEQYF
TGTGCCAGCAGCGTAGTGGGCTTTTCCTACGAGCAGTACTTC
>few|TRBJ2-1|-|TRBV10-3
CAIMQGSSYNEQFF
TGTGCCATCATGCAGGGGAGCTCCTACAATGAGCAGTTCTTC
>-|TRBJ2-1|-|TRBV5-1
CASSSNRGVDNEQFF
TGCGCCAGCAGCTCAAACAGAGGGGTGGACAATGAGCAGTTCTTC
>-|TRBJ2-3|-|TRBV5-1
CASSSTGTGTDTQYF
TGCGCCAGCAGCTCAACAGGGACGGGGACAGATACGCAGTATTTT
>-|TRBJ1-1|-|TRBV29-1
CSAQGTRGTEAFF
TGCAGCGCGCAGGGGACCCGGGGCACTGAAGCTTTCTTT
>-|TRBJ1-6|-|TRBV7-2
CASSLGAVISPLPAHF
TGTGCCAGCAGCTTAGGGGCGGTAATTTCACCCCTCCCGGCCCACTTT
>-|TRBJ2-1|TRBD2|TRBV4-1
CASSQLPRLSSGGDNEQFF
TGCGCCAGCAGCCAACTCCCACGCCTTTCTAGCGGGGGTGACAATGAGCAGTTCTTC
>-|TRBJ2-5|-|TRBV5-8
CASSLASWETQYF
TGTGCCAGCAGCTTGGCCTCATGGGAGACCCAGTACTTC
>-|TRBJ1-3|TRBD1|TRBV18
CASSPISGTGTMAGNTIYF
TGTGCCAGCTCACCAATATCCGGGACAGGGACGATGGCTGGAAACACCATATATTTT
>-|TRBJ2-7|-|TRBV2
CASTQGGTATYEQYF
TGTGCCAGCACTCAAGGGGGGACGGCAACCTACGAGCAGTACTTC